This TCR beta chain was retrieved from a study of T-cell reconstitution after alpha-beta-depleted transplantation in children (dated by TCRdb to between 2015 and 2016). Regarding the complete study: T-cell immune reconstitution after TCRalphabeta/CD19-depleted allogeneic hematopoietic cell transplantation in children was quantitatively tracked in the study by means of TCR repertoire profiling.

From the germline V gene (reference sequence), CDR1 is WNHNN and CDR2 is SYGVQD. From cysteine to phenylalanine, the CDR3 is 14 amino acids long. The CDR3 DNA has 42 bases and is translated from base 1. Trimming takes 6 bases from V and 7 bases from J, and the germline ends sit 19 bases apart. Library prep was done by PCR. Sequencing used an Illumina HiSeq 2500. TCR library preparation used molecular barcoding, with unique molecular identifiers applied to normalize quantification of the TCRbeta repertoire. Through fastp at Q25 and MiXCR, TCRdb rebuilt clones from the public reads, retaining in-frame beta chains. Duplicate CDR3 protein sequences are folded into a single record with the most common DNA and genes. The sample table holds around 120,000 distinct CDR3 sequences, of which roughly 24% were seen once. The ten largest clones add up to over 9.5% of the sample. This specimen's treatment or condition label, per the study, means: allogeneic hematopoietic cell transplantation with graft depleted of TCRalphabeta T cells and CD19 B cells. The transplant recipients were children given TCRalphabeta/CD19-depleted allogeneic hematopoietic cell grafts.

This clonotype was detected many times. No cognate antigen has been identified for it. No base-level quality is on record; no much larger clone is a single base apart. Beyond this particular receptor, the publication reports: Apparently early alphabetaT-cell count recovery about two months after transplant reportedly relied on only several hundred rapidly expanded clones derived from non-depleted graft cells. In some patients, high TCRbeta diversity at day 60 was attributed to recipient T cells and intrathymic progenitors that had survived conditioning. Over subsequent months, a decline in hyperexpanded clone frequencies was noted, and after one year, T-cell counts and TCRbeta diversity were mostly ascribed to newly produced T cells.

The receptor's source is a male patient between 2 and 15 years old who had a stem cell transplant for chronic granulomatous disease, so the T cells may come from the graft donor. The chain is encoded by TRBV10-1 joined to TRBJ2-7; the D call is tentative, TRBD1 or TRBD2, as each matches 5 bases. The sequenced sample was PBMCs, mostly from graft donor cells, obtained 180 days after TCRalphabeta/CD19-depleted stem cell transplant. The CDR3 here reads CASSRDPSEGEQYF. The bases are TGCGCCAGCAGCCGGGACCCCTCCGAGGGTGAGCAGTACTTC.